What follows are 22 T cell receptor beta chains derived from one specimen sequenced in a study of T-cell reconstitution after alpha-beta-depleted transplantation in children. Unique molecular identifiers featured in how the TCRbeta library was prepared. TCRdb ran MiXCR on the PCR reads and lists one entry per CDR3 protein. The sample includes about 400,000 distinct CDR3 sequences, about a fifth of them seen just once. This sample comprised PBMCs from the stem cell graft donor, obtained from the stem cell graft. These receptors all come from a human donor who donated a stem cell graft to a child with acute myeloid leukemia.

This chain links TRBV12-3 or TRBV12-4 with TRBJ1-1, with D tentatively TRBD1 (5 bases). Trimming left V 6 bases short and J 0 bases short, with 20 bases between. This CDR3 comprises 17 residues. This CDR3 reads CASSRQRSPSMNTEAFF. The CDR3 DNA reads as TGTGCCAGCAGCCGACAGCGTAGTCCATCTATGAACACTGAAGCTTTCTTT.

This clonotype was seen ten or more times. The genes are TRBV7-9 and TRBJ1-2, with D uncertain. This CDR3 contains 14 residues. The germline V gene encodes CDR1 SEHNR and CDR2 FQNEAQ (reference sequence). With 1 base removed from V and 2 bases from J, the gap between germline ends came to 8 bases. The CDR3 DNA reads TGTGCCAGCAGCTTAGTAAATGGAAACTATGGCTACACCTTC. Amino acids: CASSLVNGNYGYTF.

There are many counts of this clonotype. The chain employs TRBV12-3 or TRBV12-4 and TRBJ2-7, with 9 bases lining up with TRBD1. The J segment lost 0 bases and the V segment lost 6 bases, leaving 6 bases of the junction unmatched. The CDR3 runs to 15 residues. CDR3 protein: CASRAGTGSSYEQYF. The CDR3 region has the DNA TGTGCCAGCAGGGCCGGGACAGGGAGCTCCTACGAGCAGTACTTC.

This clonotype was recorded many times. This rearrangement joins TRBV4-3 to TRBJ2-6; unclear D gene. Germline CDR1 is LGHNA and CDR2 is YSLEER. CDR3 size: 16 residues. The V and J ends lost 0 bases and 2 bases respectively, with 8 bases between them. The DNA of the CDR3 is TGCGCCAGCAGCCAAGAGAAGGGAACTGGGGCCAACGTCCTGACTTTC. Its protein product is CASSQEKGTGANVLTF.

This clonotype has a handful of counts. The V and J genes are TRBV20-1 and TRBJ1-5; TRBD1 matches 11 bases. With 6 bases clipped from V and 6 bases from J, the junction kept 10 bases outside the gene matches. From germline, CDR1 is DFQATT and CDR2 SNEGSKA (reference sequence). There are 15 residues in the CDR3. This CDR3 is CSALSGTGGTQPQHF. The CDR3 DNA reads TGCAGTGCGCTATCCGGGACAGGGGGTACTCAGCCCCAGCATTTT.

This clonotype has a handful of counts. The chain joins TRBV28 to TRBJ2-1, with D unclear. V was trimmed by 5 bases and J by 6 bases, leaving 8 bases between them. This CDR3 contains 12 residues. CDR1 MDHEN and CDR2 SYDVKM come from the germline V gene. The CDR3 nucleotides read TGTGCCAGCAGTACCCAGGCCAATGAGCAGTTCTTC. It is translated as CASSTQANEQFF.

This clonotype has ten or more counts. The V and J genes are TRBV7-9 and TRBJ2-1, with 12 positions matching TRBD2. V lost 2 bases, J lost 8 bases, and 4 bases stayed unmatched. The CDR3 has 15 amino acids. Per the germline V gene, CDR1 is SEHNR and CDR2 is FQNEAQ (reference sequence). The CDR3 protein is CASSLRLAGVYEQFF. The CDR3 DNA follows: TGTGCCAGCAGCTTAAGACTAGCGGGAGTATATGAGCAGTTCTTC. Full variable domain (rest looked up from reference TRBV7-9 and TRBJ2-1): DTGVSQNPRHKITKRGQNVTFRCDPISEHNRLYWYRQTLGQGPEFLTYFQNEAQLEKSRLLSDRFSAERPKGSFSTLEIQRTEQGDSAMYLCASSLRLAGVYEQFFGPGTRLTVL.

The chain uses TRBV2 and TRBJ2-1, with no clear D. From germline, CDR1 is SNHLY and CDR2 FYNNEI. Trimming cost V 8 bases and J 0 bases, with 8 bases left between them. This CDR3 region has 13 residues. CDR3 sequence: CASRPPSYNEQFF. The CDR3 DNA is TGTGCCAGCCGGCCCCCCTCCTACAATGAGCAGTTCTTC. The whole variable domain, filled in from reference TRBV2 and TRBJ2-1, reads EPEVTQTPSHQVTQMGQEVILRCVPISNHLYFYWYRQILGQKVEFLVSFYNNEISEKSEIFDDQFSVERPDGSNFTLKIRSTKLEDSAMYFCASRPPSYNEQFFGPGTRLTVL.

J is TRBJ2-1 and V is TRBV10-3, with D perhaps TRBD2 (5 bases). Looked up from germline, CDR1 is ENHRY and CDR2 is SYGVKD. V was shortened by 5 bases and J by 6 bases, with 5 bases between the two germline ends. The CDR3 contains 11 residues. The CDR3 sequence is CAISRGNEQFF. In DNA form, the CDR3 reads TGTGCCATCAGTCGGGGCAATGAGCAGTTCTTC.

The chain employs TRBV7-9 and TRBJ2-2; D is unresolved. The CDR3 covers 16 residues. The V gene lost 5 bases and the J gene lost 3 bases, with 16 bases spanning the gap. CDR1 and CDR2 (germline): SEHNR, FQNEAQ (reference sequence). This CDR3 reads CASSAEPGHDTGELFF. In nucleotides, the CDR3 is TGTGCCAGCAGCGCCGAGCCCGGGCATGACACCGGGGAGCTGTTTTTT.

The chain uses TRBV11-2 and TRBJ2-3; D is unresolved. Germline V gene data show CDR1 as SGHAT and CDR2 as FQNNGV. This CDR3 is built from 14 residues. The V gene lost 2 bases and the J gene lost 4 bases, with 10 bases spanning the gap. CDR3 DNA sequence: TGTGCCAGCAGCTTAAGAAGGGAAGCAGATACGCAGTATTTT. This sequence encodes CASSLRREADTQYF.

CDR3 loop: CSARVPAGRDRAVNYGYTF. The CDR3 DNA reads TGCAGTGCTAGAGTCCCGGCGGGACGGGACAGGGCGGTTAACTATGGCTACACCTTC. This chain joins TRBV20-1 and TRBJ1-2, with 9 bases aligning to TRBD1. The ends lost 1 base at V and 1 base at J; junction bases unmatched: 16. CDR3 length: 19 residues. Germline assignment: CDR1 DFQATT and CDR2 SNEGSKA (reference sequence).

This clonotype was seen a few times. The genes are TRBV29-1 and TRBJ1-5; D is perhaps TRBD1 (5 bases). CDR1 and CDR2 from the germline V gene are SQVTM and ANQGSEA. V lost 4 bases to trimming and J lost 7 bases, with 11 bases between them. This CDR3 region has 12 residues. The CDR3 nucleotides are TGCAGCGTTGGGGGGGTAAGCCAGCCCCAGCATTTT. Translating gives CSVGGVSQPQHF.

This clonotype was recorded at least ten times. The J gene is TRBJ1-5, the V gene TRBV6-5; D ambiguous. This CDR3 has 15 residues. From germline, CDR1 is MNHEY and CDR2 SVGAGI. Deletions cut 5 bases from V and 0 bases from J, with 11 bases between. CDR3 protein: CASSPNSNSNQPQHF. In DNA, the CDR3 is TGTGCCAGCAGTCCCAACAGTAATAGCAATCAGCCCCAGCATTTT.

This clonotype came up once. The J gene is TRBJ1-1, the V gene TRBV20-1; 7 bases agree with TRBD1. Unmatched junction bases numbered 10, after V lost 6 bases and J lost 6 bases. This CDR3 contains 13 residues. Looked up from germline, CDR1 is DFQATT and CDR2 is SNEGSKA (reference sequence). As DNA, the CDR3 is TGCAGTGCGAGACAGGGAGGGGGCTCTGAAGCTTTCTTT. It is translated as CSARQGGGSEAFF.

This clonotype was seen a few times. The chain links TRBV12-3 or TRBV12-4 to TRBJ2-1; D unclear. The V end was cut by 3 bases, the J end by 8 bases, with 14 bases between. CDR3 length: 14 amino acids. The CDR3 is CASSFQSTLDEQFF. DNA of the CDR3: TGTGCCAGCAGTTTCCAATCTACGCTCGATGAGCAGTTCTTC.

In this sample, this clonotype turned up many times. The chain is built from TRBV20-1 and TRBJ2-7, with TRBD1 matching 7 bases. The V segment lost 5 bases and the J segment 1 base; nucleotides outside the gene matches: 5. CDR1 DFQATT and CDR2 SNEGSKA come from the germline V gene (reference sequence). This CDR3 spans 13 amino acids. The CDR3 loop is CSASTGFSYEQYF. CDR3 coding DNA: TGCAGTGCTTCGACAGGGTTTTCCTACGAGCAGTACTTC.

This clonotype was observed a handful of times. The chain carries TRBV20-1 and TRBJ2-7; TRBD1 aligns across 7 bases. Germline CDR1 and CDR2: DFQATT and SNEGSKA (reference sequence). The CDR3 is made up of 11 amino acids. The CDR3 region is CTTGTLDEQYF. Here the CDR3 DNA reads TGCACGACAGGGACATTAGACGAGCAGTACTTC.

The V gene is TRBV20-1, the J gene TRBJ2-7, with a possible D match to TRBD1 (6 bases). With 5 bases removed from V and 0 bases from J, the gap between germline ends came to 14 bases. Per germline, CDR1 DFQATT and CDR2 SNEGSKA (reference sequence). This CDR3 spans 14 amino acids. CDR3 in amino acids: CSAQSGTSSYEQYF. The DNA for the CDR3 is TGCAGTGCTCAGTCCGGGACAAGCTCCTACGAGCAGTACTTC.

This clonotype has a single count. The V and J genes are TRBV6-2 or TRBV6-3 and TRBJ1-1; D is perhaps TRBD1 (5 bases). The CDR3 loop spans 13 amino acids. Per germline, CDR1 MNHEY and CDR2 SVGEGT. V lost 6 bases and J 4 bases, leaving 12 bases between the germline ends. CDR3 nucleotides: TGTGCCAGCAGGACGACAGAGGTCACTGAAGCTTTCTTT. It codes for CASRTTEVTEAFF.

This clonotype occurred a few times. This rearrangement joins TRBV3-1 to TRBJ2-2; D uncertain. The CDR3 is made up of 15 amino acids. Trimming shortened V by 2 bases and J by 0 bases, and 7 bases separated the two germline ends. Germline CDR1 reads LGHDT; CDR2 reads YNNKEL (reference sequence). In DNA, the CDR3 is TGTGCCAGCAGCCAAACTCTCCCGAACACCGGGGAGCTGTTTTTT. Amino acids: CASSQTLPNTGELFF.

The CDR3 DNA reads as TGTGCCAGCAGTTCAGGGGGACTTATCTACAATGAGCAGTTCTTC. This codes for CASSSGGLIYNEQFF. This chain connects TRBV12-3 or TRBV12-4 to TRBJ2-1; a possible D gene is TRBD1 (7 bases). The V end was cut by 4 bases, the J end by 3 bases, with 13 bases between. The CDR3 has 15 amino acids.